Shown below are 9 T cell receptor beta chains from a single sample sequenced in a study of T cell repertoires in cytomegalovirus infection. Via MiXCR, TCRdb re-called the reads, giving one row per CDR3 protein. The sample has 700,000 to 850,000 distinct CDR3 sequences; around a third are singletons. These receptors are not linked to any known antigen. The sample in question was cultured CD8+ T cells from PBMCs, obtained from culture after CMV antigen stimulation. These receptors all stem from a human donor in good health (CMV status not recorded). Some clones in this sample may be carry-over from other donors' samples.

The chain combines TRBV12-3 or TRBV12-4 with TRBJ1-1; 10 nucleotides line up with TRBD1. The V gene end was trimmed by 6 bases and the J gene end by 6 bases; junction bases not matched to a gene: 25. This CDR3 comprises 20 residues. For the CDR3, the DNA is TGTGCCAGCAGGGAAACAAGTTCCCGCCGGGACAGGGGAGGACACCCTGAAGCTTTCTTT. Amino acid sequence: CASRETSSRRDRGGHPEAFF.

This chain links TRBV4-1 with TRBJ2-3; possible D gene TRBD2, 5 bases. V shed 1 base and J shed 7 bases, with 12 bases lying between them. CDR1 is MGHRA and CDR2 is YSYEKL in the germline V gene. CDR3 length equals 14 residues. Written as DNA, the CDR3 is TGCGCCAGCAGCCAAGCGGACCTAGCCCATACGCAGTATTTT. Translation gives CASSQADLAHTQYF.

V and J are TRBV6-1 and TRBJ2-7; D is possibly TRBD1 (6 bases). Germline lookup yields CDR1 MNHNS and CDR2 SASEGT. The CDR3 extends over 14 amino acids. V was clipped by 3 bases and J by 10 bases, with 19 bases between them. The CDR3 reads CASSEPTDSDLQYF. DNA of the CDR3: TGTGCCAGCAGTGAGCCGACGGACAGCGACCTACAGTACTTC.

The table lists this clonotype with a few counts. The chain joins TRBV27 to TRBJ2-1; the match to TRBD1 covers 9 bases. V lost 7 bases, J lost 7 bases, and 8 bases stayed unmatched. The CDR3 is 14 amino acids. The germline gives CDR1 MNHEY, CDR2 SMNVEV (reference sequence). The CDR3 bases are TGTGCCAGCAACTACGGGACAGGGTCTAATGAGCAGTTCTTC. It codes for CASNYGTGSNEQFF.

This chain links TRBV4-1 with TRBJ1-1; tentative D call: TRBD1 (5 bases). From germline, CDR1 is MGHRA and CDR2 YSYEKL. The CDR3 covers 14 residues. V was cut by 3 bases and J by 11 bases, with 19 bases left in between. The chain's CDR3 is CASSHGDSASLAFF. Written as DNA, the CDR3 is TGCGCCAGCAGCCATGGAGACAGTGCTAGCTTGGCTTTCTTT.

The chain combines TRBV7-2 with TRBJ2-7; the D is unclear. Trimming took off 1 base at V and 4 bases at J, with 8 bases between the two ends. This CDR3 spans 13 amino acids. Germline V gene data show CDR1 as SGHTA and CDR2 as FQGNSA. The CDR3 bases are TGTGCCAGCAGCTTAGTAGAGAGTTACGAGCAGTACTTC. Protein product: CASSLVESYEQYF. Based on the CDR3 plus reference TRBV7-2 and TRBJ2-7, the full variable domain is GAGVSQSPSNKVTEKGKDVELRCDPISGHTALYWYRQSLGQGLEFLIYFQGNSAPDKSGLPSDRFSAERTGGSVSTLTIQRTQQEDSAVYLCASSLVESYEQYFGPGTRLTVT.

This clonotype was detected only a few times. CDR3 in amino acids: CATFAGELFF. Written as DNA, the CDR3 is TGTGCCACCTTTGCCGGGGAGCTGTTTTTT. This chain links TRBV28 with TRBJ2-2; D ambiguous. Germline CDR1 reads MDHEN; CDR2 reads SYDVKM. Deletions cut 10 bases from V and 6 bases from J, with 6 bases between. The CDR3 covers 10 residues. Full variable domain (outside the CDR3, taken from reference TRBV28 and TRBJ2-2): DVKVTQSSRYLVKRTGEKVFLECVQDMDHENMFWYRQDPGLGLRLIYFSYDVKMKEKGDIPEGYSVSREKKERFSLILESASTNQTSMYLCATFAGELFFGEGSRLTVL.

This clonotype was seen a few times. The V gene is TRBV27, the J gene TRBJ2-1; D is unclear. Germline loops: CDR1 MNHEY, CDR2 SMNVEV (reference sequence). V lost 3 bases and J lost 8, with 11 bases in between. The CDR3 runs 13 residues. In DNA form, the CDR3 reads TGTGCCAGCAGTTTGCCCAAACGAGATGAGCAGTTCTTC. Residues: CASSLPKRDEQFF.

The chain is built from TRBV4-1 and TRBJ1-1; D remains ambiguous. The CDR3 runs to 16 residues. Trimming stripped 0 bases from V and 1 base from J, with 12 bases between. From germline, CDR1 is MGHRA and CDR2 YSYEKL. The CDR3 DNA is TGCGCCAGCAGCCAAGATGGTAGCCTAACGAACACTGAAGCTTTCTTT. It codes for CASSQDGSLTNTEAFF.